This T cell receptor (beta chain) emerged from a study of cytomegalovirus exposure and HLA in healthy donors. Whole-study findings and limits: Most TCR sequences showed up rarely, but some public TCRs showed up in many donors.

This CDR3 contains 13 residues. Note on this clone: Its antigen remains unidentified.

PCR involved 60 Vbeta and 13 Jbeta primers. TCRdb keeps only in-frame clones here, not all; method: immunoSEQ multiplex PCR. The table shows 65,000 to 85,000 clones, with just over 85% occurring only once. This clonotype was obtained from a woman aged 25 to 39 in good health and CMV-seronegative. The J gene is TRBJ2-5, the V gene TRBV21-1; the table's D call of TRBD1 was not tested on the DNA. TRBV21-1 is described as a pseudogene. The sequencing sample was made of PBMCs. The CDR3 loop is CANYKGVQETQYF. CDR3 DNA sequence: TGTGCCAACTATAAGGGGGTACAAGAGACCCAGTACTTC.